The source of this TCR beta chain is a study of blood T cell repertoires in COVID-19. About the research overall: Material from acute and convalescent COVID-19 was sourced from the United States, Italy and Spain. In each case, the material was cDNA or gDNA derived from T cells, B-cell-depleted T cells, or PBMCs.

The CDR3 is 15 residues long. With V trimmed by 3 bases and J by 2 bases, 5 bases remained unmatched. The germline CDR1 and CDR2 sequences are MNHEY and SMNVEV (reference sequence). In the original processing: Reference gene primers were amplified, and this amplification served to estimate nucleated cell counts. Profiled with immunoSEQ multiplex PCR; TCRdb holds only in-frame clones, not every one. V and J calls and clone size come straight from that table; D and trimming were deduced from the DNA. Among about 140,000 clones listed, about 86% were seen once. This chain links TRBV27 with TRBJ2-7; 9 bases are shared with TRBD1. Sample: peripheral blood. The TCR was taken from a human donor in a cohort sampled during active COVID-19. This CDR3 is CASSFGQGIAYEQYF. The DNA for the CDR3 is TGTGCCAGCAGTTTCGGACAGGGGATTGCCTACGAGCAGTACTTC.